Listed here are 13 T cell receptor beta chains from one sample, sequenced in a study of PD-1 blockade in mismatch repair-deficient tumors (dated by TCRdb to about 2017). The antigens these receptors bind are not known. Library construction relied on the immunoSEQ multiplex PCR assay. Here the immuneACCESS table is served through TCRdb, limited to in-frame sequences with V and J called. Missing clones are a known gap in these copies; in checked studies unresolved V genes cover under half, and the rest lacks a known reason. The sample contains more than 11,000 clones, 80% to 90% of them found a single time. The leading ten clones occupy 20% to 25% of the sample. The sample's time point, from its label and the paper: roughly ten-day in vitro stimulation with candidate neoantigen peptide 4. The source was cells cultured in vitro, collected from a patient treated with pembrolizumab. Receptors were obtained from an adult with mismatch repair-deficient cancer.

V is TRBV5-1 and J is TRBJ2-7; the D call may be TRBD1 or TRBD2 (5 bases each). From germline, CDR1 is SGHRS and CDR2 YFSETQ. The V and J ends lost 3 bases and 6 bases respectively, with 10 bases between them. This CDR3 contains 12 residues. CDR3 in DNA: TGCGCCAGCAGCTCGAGGGACCGCGAGCAGTACTTC. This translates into CASSSRDREQYF.

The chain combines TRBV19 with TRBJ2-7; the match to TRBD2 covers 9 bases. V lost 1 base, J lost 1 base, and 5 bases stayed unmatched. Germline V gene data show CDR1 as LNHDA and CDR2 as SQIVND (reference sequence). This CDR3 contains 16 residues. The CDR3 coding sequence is TGTGCCAGTAGTATAGCGGAGGGACTAGCTTCCTACGAGCAGTACTTC. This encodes CASSIAEGLASYEQYF.

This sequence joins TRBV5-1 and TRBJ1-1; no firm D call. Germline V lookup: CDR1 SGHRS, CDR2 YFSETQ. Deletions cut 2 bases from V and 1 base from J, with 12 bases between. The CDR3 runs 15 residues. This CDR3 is CASSFSQTSNTEAFF. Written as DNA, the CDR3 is TGCGCCAGCAGCTTTTCACAGACCTCGAACACTGAAGCTTTCTTT.

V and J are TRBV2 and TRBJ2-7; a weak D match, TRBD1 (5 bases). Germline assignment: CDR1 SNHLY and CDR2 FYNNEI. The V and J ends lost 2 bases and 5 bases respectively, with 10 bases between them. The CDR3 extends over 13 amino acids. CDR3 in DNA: TGTGCCAGCAGTGAATCCAGGGTCCACGAGCAGTACTTC. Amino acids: CASSESRVHEQYF.

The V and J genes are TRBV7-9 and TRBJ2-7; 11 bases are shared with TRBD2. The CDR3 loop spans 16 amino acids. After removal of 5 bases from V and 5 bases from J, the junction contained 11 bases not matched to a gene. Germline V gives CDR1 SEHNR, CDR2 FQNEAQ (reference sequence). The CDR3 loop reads CASSPLAGGVTNEQYF. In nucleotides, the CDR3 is TGTGCCAGCAGCCCTCTAGCGGGAGGTGTGACGAACGAGCAGTACTTC.

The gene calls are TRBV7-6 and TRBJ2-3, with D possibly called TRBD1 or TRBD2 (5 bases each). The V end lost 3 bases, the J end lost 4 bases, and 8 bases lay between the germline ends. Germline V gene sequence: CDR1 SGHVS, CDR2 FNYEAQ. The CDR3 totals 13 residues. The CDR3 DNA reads TGTGCCAGCAGCTTGGGACGGGCAGATACGCAGTATTTT. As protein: CASSLGRADTQYF.

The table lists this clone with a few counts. CDR3 region: CASSLGLSYEQYF. In DNA form, the CDR3 reads TGTGCCAGCAGTTTAGGACTCTCCTACGAGCAGTACTTC. The chain couples TRBV28 to TRBJ2-7; TRBD2 might be the D (5 bases). The V end was cut by 2 bases, the J end by 0 bases, with 5 bases between. CDR3 size: 13 residues. Germline V CDR1 and CDR2: MDHEN, SYDVKM.

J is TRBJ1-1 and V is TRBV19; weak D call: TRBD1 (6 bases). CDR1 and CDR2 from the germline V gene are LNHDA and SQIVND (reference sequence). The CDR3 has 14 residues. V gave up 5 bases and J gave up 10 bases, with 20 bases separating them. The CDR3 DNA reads TGTGCCAGTAGTGATAAAACCGGGACACCACCAGCTTTCTTT. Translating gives CASSDKTGTPPAFF. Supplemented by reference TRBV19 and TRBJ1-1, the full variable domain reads DGGITQSPKYLFRKEGQNVTLSCEQNLNHDAMYWYRQDPGQGLRLIYYSQIVNDFQKGDIAEGYSVSREKKESFPLTVTSAQKNPTAFYLCASSDKTGTPPAFFGQGTRLTVV.

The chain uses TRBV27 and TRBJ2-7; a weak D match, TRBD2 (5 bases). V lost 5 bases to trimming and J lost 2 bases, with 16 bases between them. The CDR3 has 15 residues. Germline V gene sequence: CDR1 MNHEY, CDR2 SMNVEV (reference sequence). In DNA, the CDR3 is TGTGCCAGCAGTGTCGCGGGTTACGGGGCCTACGAGCAGTACTTC. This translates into CASSVAGYGAYEQYF.

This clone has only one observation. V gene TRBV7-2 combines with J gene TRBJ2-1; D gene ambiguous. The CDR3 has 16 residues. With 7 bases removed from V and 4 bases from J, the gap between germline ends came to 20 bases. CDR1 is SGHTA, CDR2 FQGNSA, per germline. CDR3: CASTVDSSVVYNEQFF. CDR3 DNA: TGTGCCAGCACCGTCGATTCGTCCGTAGTTTACAATGAGCAGTTCTTC.

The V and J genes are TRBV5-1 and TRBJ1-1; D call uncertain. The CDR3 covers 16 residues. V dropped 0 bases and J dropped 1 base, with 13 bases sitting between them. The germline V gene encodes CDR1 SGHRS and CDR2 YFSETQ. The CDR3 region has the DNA TGCGCCAGCAGCTTGGTTTGGCAGACCGCGAACACTGAAGCTTTCTTT. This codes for CASSLVWQTANTEAFF.

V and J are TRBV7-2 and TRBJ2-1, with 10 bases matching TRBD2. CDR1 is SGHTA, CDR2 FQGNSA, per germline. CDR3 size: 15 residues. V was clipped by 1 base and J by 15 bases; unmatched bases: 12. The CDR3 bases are TGTGCCAGCAGCTTAGAAGTGGGGCTAGCGGGGGATCTGTTCTTC. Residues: CASSLEVGLAGDLFF.

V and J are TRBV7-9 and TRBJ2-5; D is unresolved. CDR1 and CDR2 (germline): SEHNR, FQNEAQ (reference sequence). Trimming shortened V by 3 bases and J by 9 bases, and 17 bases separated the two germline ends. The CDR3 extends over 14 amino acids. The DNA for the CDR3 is TGTGCCAGCAGCTTCGGCGGCGGCGTTGGGGCCCAGTACTTC. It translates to CASSFGGGVGAQYF.